A selection of T cell receptor beta chains follows, all from one sample in a study of T cells in tuberculosis. Clones were sequenced by immunoSEQ multiplex PCR, and TCRdb holds only the in-frame ones, with some missing. The table shows around 29,000 clones, with over 90% occurring only once. The sequenced sample consisted of PBMCs. These receptors came from a donor between 10 and 35 years old with latent tuberculosis or without tuberculosis infection. Both conserved end residues are part of each CDR3. The D gene is left open where the match is weak. Not all rows give a size; the values are once, few, many and, for expanded clones, a class.

d_call	v_call	j_call	clone_size	cdr3_nt	cdr3_aa
NA	TRBV10-3	TRBJ2-7	once	TGTGCCATCAGTCATCCCACGAAACAGGGTTACGAGCAGTACTTC	CAISHPTKQGYEQYF
NA	TRBV15	TRBJ1-5	NA	TGTGCCACCAGCAGAGATCGAAGGGGAGGTAGCAATCAGCCCCAGCATTTT	CATSRDRRGGSNQPQHF
NA	TRBV7-9	TRBJ2-7	once	TGTGCCAGCAGCCTCGGGGTCTACGAGCAGTACTTC	CASSLGVYEQYF
TRBD1	TRBV5-4	TRBJ1-6	few	TGTGCCAGCAGCTTGGGACAGGGTGAAAGTTCACCCCTCCACTTT	CASSLGQGESSPLHF
TRBD2	TRBV19	TRBJ2-3	once	TGTGCCAGTAGTATCTCAATAGCGGGATTCCCTAGCACAGATACGCAGTATTTT	CASSISIAGFPSTDTQYF
TRBD1	TRBV7-8	TRBJ1-6	NA	TGTGCCAGCAGCTTAGGGGCAGGGGGCGGCTCACCCCTCCACTTT	CASSLGAGGGSPLHF
NA	TRBV27	TRBJ1-5	NA	TGTGCCAGCAGGGGACAAGGGGGGGGCAATCAGCCCCAGCATTTT	CASRGQGGGNQPQHF
NA	TRBV28	TRBJ1-2	NA	TGTGCCAGCAGTTTTGTACCGGGAAGCCGAGACAACTATGGCTACACCTTC	CASSFVPGSRDNYGYTF
NA	TRBV9	TRBJ2-5	NA	TGTGCCAGCAGCCCCCACCTAGAAGAGACCCAGTACTTC	CASSPHLEETQYF
TRBD2	TRBV28	TRBJ2-1	once	TGTGCCAGTTCACTAGCGGAGGCCAATGAGCAGTTCTTC	CASSLAEANEQFF
NA	TRBV15	TRBJ2-1	once	TGTGCCACCAGCAGGATTGACAGACCCTCCTACAATGAGCAGTTCTTC	CATSRIDRPSYNEQFF
TRBD2	TRBV30	TRBJ2-7	few	TGTGCCTGGAGTGGAAAGGGACTAGCGGGATACGAGCAGTACTTC	CAWSGKGLAGYEQYF
NA	TRBV9	TRBJ2-5	NA	TGTGCCAGCAGCGTCGGCAGGGCCATGGAGACCCAGTACTTC	CASSVGRAMETQYF
NA	TRBV6-1	TRBJ2-1	once	TGTGCCAGCAACGACAAGCCAAGGGGTTACAATGAGCAGTTCTTC	CASNDKPRGYNEQFF